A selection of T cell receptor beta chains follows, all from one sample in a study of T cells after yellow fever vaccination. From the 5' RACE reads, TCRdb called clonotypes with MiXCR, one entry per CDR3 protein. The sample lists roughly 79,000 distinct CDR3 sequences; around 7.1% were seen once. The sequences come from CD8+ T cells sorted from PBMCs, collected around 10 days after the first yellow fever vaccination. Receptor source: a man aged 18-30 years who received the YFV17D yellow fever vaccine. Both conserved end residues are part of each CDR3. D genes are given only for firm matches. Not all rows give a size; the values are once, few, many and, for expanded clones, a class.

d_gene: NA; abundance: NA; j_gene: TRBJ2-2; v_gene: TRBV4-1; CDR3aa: CASSQDRGFGELFF; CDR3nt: TGCGCCAGCAGCCAAGATCGGGGGTTCGGGGAGCTGTTTTTT
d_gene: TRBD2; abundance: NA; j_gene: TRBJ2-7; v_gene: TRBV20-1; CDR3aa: CSARTTSGLPYEQYF; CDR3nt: TGCAGTGCTAGAACTACTAGCGGGTTACCCTACGAGCAGTACTTC
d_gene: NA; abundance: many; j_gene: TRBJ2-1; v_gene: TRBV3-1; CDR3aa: CASSQESLASSYNEQFF; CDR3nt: TGTGCCAGCAGCCAAGAGTCTTTAGCGAGCTCCTACAATGAGCAGTTCTTC
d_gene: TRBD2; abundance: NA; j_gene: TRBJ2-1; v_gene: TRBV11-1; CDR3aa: CASSKLAPNEQFF; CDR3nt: TGTGCCAGCAGCAAACTAGCGCCGAATGAGCAGTTCTTC
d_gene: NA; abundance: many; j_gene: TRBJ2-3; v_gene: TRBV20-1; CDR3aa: CSARDYQGSTDTQYF; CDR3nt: TGCAGTGCTAGAGATTACCAGGGAAGCACAGATACGCAGTATTTT
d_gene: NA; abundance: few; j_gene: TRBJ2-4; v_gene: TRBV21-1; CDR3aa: CASGTGGTDIQYF; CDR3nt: TGTGCCAGCGGGACAGGGGGAACGGACATTCAGTACTTC
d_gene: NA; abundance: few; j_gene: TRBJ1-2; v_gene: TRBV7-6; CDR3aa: CASSPDGTNYGYTF; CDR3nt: TGTGCCAGCAGCCCGGACGGAACTAACTATGGCTACACCTTC
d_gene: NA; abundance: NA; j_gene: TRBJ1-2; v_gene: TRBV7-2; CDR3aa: CASDRIRYGYTF; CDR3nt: TGTGCCAGCGACCGGATCCGCTATGGCTACACCTTC
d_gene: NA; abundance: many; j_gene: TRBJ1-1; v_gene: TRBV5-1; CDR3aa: CASSLTRMGDTEAFF; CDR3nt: TGCGCCAGCAGCTTGACGAGAATGGGGGACACTGAAGCTTTCTTT
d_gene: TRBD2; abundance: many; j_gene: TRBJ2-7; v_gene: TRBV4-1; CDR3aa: CASSLLAGGPYEQYF; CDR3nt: TGCGCCAGCAGCCTTCTAGCGGGGGGGCCCTACGAGCAGTACTTC
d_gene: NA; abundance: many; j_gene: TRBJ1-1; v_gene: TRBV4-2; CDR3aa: CASSPLQGYTEAFF; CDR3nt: TGTGCCAGCAGCCCGTTACAGGGATACACTGAAGCTTTCTTT
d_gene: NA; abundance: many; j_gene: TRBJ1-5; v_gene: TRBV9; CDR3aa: CASSVGDHPQPQHF; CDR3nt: TGTGCCAGCAGCGTAGGAGATCACCCGCAGCCCCAGCATTTT
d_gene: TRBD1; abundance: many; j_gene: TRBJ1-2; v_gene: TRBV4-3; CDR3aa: CASSQVQGARDGYTF; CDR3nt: TGCGCCAGCAGCCAAGTGCAGGGGGCGCGGGATGGCTACACCTTC
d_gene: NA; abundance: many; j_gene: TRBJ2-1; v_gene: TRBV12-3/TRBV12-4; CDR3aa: CASSFVVGGNEQFF; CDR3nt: TGTGCCAGCAGTTTCGTCGTAGGGGGTAATGAGCAGTTCTTC
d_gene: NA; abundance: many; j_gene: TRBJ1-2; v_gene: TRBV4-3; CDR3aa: CASSQERSRFYGYTF; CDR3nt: TGCGCCAGCAGCCAAGAGAGGTCCAGATTCTATGGCTACACCTTC
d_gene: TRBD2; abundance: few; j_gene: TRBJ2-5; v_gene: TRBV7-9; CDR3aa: CASSTVTSGGAETQYF; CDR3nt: TGTGCCAGCAGCACCGTTACTAGCGGGGGGGCGGAGACCCAGTACTTC
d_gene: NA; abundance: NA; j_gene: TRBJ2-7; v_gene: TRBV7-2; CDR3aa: CASSLGQTFEQYF; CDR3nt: TGTGCCAGCAGCTTAGGACAGACTTTCGAGCAGTACTTC
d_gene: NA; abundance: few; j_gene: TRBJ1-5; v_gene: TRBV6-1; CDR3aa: CASSATGNYQPQHF; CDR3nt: TGTGCCAGCAGCGCCACAGGGAATTATCAGCCCCAGCATTTT
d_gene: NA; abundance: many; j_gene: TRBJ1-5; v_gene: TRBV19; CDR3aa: CASSIIVLLESNQPQHF; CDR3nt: TGTGCCAGTAGTATCATTGTACTGCTGGAGAGCAATCAGCCCCAGCATTTT